This passage covers 25 T cell receptor beta chains from one sample sequenced in a study of vaccination effects on CD4 cells after COVID-19 (dated by TCRdb to 2021 to 2024). The ViraFEST assay stimulated PBMC with viral peptide pools and then used TCR sequencing to identify antigen-specific CD4+ T cell clonotypes by expansion. After approximately eleven days of culture, CD4+ T cells were isolated with the EasySep CD4+ T cell isolation kit. Negative nucleocapsid antibody results before and after vaccination confirmed that the healthy vaccine recipients had no prior SARS-CoV-2 infection. Libraries were made using the immunoSEQ multiplex PCR assay. TCRdb holds this immuneACCESS table with in-frame rearrangements only. Some clones are missing; in checked studies, unresolved V genes explain under half, and the rest has no known cause. The sample profile shows roughly 35,000 clones; 60% to 80% of them were found once. Of the sample, more than 12% falls within the top ten clones.

These TCRs' antigens remain unknown. Material: CD4+ T cells from PBMCs cultured with HCoV-OC43 spike peptides, obtained before COVID-19 vaccination. Reading the label with the study, this specimen's cell subset or site is: HCoV-OC43 spike overlapping peptide pool stimulation. The receptors originated from a human donor who received a COVID-19 vaccine.

This chain links TRBV12-3 or TRBV12-4 with TRBJ2-1; TRBD1 aligns across 9 bases. The CDR3 totals 13 residues. Trimming at V came to 6 bases and at J to 5 bases, leaving 2 bases not matched to a gene. Here the CDR3 DNA reads TGTGCCAGCAGGTGGACAGGGGACAATGAGCAGTTCTTC. Its translation is CASRWTGDNEQFF.

The chain carries TRBV6-5 and TRBJ2-1; the match to TRBD1 covers 7 bases. V was clipped by 6 bases and J by 0 bases; unmatched bases: 5. Germline CDR1 is MNHEY and CDR2 is SVGAGI. The CDR3 totals 15 residues. DNA of the CDR3: TGTGCCAGCAGGATGACAGGGCTCTCCTACAATGAGCAGTTCTTC. Translating gives CASRMTGLSYNEQFF.

This clone has a handful of counts. The rearrangement joins TRBV4-2 to TRBJ1-6, with D unclear. From germline, CDR1 is LGHNA and CDR2 YNFKEQ. V was cut by 0 bases and J by 9 bases, with 12 bases left in between. CDR3 length: 15 residues. The CDR3 protein is CASSQDPEMGSPLHF. The CDR3 DNA reads TGTGCCAGCAGCCAAGATCCCGAGATGGGTTCACCCCTCCACTTT.

This chain uses TRBV12-5 with TRBJ2-7; unclear D gene. Germline CDR1 LGHNT, CDR2 FRNRAP. V was pared by 7 bases and J by 2 bases, with 21 bases between. The CDR3 has 16 amino acids. Here the CDR3 DNA reads TGTGCTAGTGCCCGCCTAGTAGTAGTGGGCCCCTACGAGCAGTACTTC. Translating gives CASARLVVVGPYEQYF.

This chain uses TRBV5-4 with TRBJ2-3; TRBD1 is a possible D gene (6 bases). V was clipped by 4 bases and J by 0 bases, with 9 bases between them. The CDR3 has 14 amino acids. The germline V gene has CDR1 SGHNT and CDR2 YYREEE (reference sequence). CDR3 region: CASSADSSTDTQYF. For the CDR3, the DNA is TGTGCCAGCAGCGCGGACAGCAGCACAGATACGCAGTATTTT.

This clone turned up a few times. The CDR3 nucleotides are TGTGCCAGCAGCGTAGACGGACAGGGAAACACTGAAGCTTTCTTT. Its translation is CASSVDGQGNTEAFF. This chain links TRBV9 with TRBJ1-1, with 8 bases that match TRBD1. The J segment lost 2 bases and the V segment lost 0 bases, leaving 3 bases of the junction unmatched. This CDR3 is built from 15 residues. Germline V gene lookup returns CDR1 SGDLS and CDR2 YYNGEE.

The chain uses TRBV6-5 and TRBJ1-1, with D hard to call. Trimming took 8 bases from V and 3 from J, leaving 7 bases between them. Germline V gives CDR1 MNHEY, CDR2 SVGAGI. The CDR3 has 11 residues. The CDR3 loop is CASDGDTEAFF. Here the CDR3 DNA reads TGTGCCAGCGACGGGGACACTGAAGCTTTCTTT.

The sample holds a few counts of this clone. The rearrangement joins TRBV3-1 (or the pseudogene TRBV3-2) to TRBJ2-3; weak D call: TRBD1 (5 bases). Germline V gene lookup returns CDR1 LGHDT and CDR2 YNNKEL (reference sequence). The CDR3 loop spans 14 amino acids. The V gene lost 4 bases and the J gene lost 2 bases, with 10 bases spanning the gap. CDR3 DNA: TGTGCCAGCAGCCTAAGGACACACACAGATACGCAGTATTTT. It translates to CASSLRTHTDTQYF.

The J gene is TRBJ1-1, the V gene TRBV10-3; D not resolved. The CDR3 totals 11 residues. The germline V and J ends were trimmed by 8 bases and 1 base, with 5 bases remaining between them. Looked up from germline, CDR1 is ENHRY and CDR2 is SYGVKD. The chain's CDR3 is CAIGENTEAFF. For the CDR3, the DNA is TGTGCCATCGGGGAGAACACTGAAGCTTTCTTT.

The V gene is TRBV2, the J gene TRBJ2-7; maybe TRBD2 (6 bases). Germline V gives CDR1 SNHLY, CDR2 FYNNEI. The CDR3 has 13 residues. Trimming cost V 6 bases and J 3 bases, with 12 bases left between them. The CDR3 DNA sequence: TGTGCCAGCAGCCGACTAGAGCACTACGAGCAGTACTTC. Translation: CASSRLEHYEQYF.

This clone has a handful of counts. The CDR3 loop is CASSVSSTGELFF. The DNA of the CDR3 is TGTGCCAGCAGCGTTAGCAGCACCGGGGAGCTGTTTTTT. V is TRBV9 and J is TRBJ2-2; D is unclear. V was pared by 2 bases and J by 4 bases, with 6 bases between. This CDR3 comprises 13 residues. Looked up from germline, CDR1 is SGDLS and CDR2 is YYNGEE.

CDR3 DNA sequence: TGTGCCAGCAGCCGCGGGGCGGGAGTAGCAGATACGCAGTATTTT. This codes for CASSRGAGVADTQYF. This rearrangement joins TRBV11-2 to TRBJ2-3; 7 bases match TRBD2. Trimming took 5 bases from V and 4 from J; bases not matched to a gene: 9. The germline V gene has CDR1 SGHAT and CDR2 FQNNGV. The CDR3 spans 15 residues.

This clone has a handful of counts. The J gene is TRBJ2-1, the V gene TRBV2; D call uncertain. The germline CDR1 and CDR2 sequences are SNHLY and FYNNEI. The V end lost 3 bases, the J end lost 0 bases, and 9 bases lay between the germline ends. The CDR3 covers 15 residues. The CDR3 DNA reads TGTGCCAGCAGTGAGGTGGAGAGCTCCTACAATGAGCAGTTCTTC. Protein product: CASSEVESSYNEQFF.

The chain carries TRBV7-7 and TRBJ2-5, with 16 positions matching TRBD2. Germline-derived CDR1 and CDR2 are SSHAT and FNYEAQ (reference sequence). J gave up 7 bases and V 5 bases, and 4 bases lay outside the gene matches. The CDR3 covers 15 residues. CDR3 protein: CASSTGTSGGGTQYF. CDR3 sequence (DNA): TGTGCCAGCAGCACCGGGACTAGCGGGGGGGGGACCCAGTACTTC. Full variable domain (remainder filled in from reference TRBV7-7 and TRBJ2-5): GAGVSQSPRYKVTKRGQDVTLRCDPISSHATLYWYQQALGQGPEFLTYFNYEAQPDKSGLPSDRFSAERPEGSISTLTIQRTEQRDSAMYRCASSTGTSGGGTQYFGPGTRLLVL.

This chain joins TRBV3-1 (or the pseudogene TRBV3-2) and TRBJ2-1; 9 bases align to TRBD2. Germline V gives CDR1 LGHDT, CDR2 YNNKEL (reference sequence). The CDR3 totals 19 residues. J gave up 0 bases and V 1 base, and 10 bases lay outside the gene matches. DNA of the CDR3: TGTGCCAGCAGCCAAGGTATCCTAGCGGGGTTCCCCTCCTACAATGAGCAGTTCTTC. Its protein is CASSQGILAGFPSYNEQFF.

Judged by abundance, this clone is medium-sized. This CDR3 is CASESGGGANVLTF. The DNA of the CDR3 is TGTGCCAGTGAAAGTGGAGGGGGGGCCAACGTCCTGACTTTC. V usage is TRBV2 and J usage is TRBJ2-6; perhaps TRBD2 as D (6 bases). This CDR3 is built from 14 residues. The V gene's germline CDR1 is SNHLY and CDR2 FYNNEI. V lost 9 bases and J 4 bases, leaving 13 bases between the germline ends.

The V call is TRBV19, the J call TRBJ2-7; 10 positions agree with TRBD2. The CDR3 length is 14 residues. Germline loops: CDR1 LNHDA, CDR2 SQIVND (reference sequence). Trimming at V came to 7 bases and at J to 2 bases, leaving 5 bases not matched to a gene. CDR3 region: CASTSSGSTYEQYF. CDR3 DNA: TGTGCCAGTACCTCTAGCGGGAGTACCTACGAGCAGTACTTC.

The chain couples TRBV5-4 to TRBJ1-6; tentative D call: TRBD1 (5 bases). Germline V lookup: CDR1 SGHNT, CDR2 YYREEE (reference sequence). CDR3 size: 15 residues. The V end lost 2 bases, the J end lost 8 bases, and 14 bases lay between the germline ends. This CDR3 is CASSFNQGIDSPLHF. CDR3 sequence (DNA): TGTGCCAGCAGCTTCAATCAGGGCATAGATTCACCCCTCCACTTT.

The table lists this clone with a count of one. This chain uses TRBV18 with TRBJ1-2; D not certain. Germline V gene data show CDR1 as KGHSH and CDR2 as LQKENI. The CDR3 is made up of 17 amino acids. V gave up 0 bases and J gave up 2 bases, with 16 bases separating them. The CDR3 DNA follows: TGTGCCAGCTCACCACCGTTTCGAGGGCCAGCAAACTATGGCTACACCTTC. It specifies CASSPPFRGPANYGYTF.

J is TRBJ2-7 and V is TRBV9, with 7 bases lining up with TRBD1. V trimming: 4 bases; J trimming: 1 base; junction bases outside the gene matches: 8. The V gene's germline CDR1 is SGDLS and CDR2 YYNGEE. The CDR3 is made up of 15 amino acids. The CDR3 sequence: CASSKGQAVSYEQYF. DNA of the CDR3: TGTGCCAGCAGCAAAGGACAGGCAGTTTCCTACGAGCAGTACTTC.

This clone was picked up a small number of times. This chain joins TRBV6-1 and TRBJ1-6; TRBD1 agrees at 10 bases. The germline V gene has CDR1 MNHNS and CDR2 SASEGT. The CDR3 covers 15 residues. The V segment lost 3 bases and the J segment 5 bases; nucleotides outside the gene matches: 1. CDR3 bases: TGTGCCAGCAGTGAGGGGACAGGGGATAATTCACCCCTCCACTTT. Amino acids: CASSEGTGDNSPLHF.

This clone was found a few times. The chain recombines TRBV7-9 with TRBJ2-7, with 10 bases aligning to TRBD2. Germline V lookup: CDR1 SEHNR, CDR2 FQNEAQ (reference sequence). CDR3 length equals 16 residues. V was clipped by 1 base and J by 3 bases; unmatched bases: 6. Here the CDR3 reads CASSLEMTSGFYEQYF. The CDR3 nucleotides are TGTGCCAGCAGCTTAGAAATGACTAGCGGGTTCTACGAGCAGTACTTC.

The table lists this clone with a few counts. The chain recombines TRBV19 with TRBJ1-4, with unresolved D. The CDR3 spans 15 residues. Germline assignment: CDR1 LNHDA and CDR2 SQIVND (reference sequence). V was shortened by 3 bases and J by 3 bases, with 11 bases between the two germline ends. The CDR3 region has the DNA TGTGCCAGTAGTATCAGTGGGGTATCTAATGAAAAACTGTTTTTT. Encoded protein: CASSISGVSNEKLFF. The full variable domain, rest sourced from reference TRBV19 and TRBJ1-4, is DGGITQSPKYLFRKEGQNVTLSCEQNLNHDAMYWYRQDPGQGLRLIYYSQIVNDFQKGDIAEGYSVSREKKESFPLTVTSAQKNPTAFYLCASSISGVSNEKLFFGSGTQLSVL.

This clone was counted between two and nine times. The V and J genes are TRBV6-1 and TRBJ2-1; 12 bases match TRBD2. The CDR3 runs 15 residues. V gave up 2 bases and J gave up 4 bases; unmatched junction bases: 0. The germline V gene has CDR1 MNHNS and CDR2 SASEGT. This CDR3 reads CASSELAGGYNEQFF. For the CDR3, the DNA is TGTGCCAGCAGTGAACTAGCGGGAGGGTACAATGAGCAGTTCTTC.

The V gene is TRBV5-1, the J gene TRBJ2-3; D may match TRBD1 or TRBD2 (6 bases each). Trimming stripped 4 bases from V and 1 base from J, with 13 bases between. Germline CDR1 is SGHRS and CDR2 is YFSETQ. This CDR3 comprises 15 residues. CDR3 DNA: TGCGCCAGCAGCCCCCAGGAGGGGGGCACAGATACGCAGTATTTT. This codes for CASSPQEGGTDTQYF.